This T cell receptor (beta chain) was obtained from a study of T cell clones after liver transplantation (dated by TCRdb to the late 2010s). Study-level background: ITN030ST, the source of the samples, was a randomized trial that attempted immunosuppression withdrawal within 2 years of liver transplantation. Donor-reactive T cell clones were identified by TCRbeta sequencing after a pre-transplant mixed lymphocyte reaction and then tracked in post-transplant blood. As an antigen-independent comparator for the donor-reactive sequences, third party-reactive TCRbeta sequences from pre-transplant MLRs were identified as well. Three of the eight recipients were HCV-positive; the others were transplanted for non-autoimmune, non-viral indications. Until randomization at 12-24 months post-transplant, subjects were given standard immunosuppression, with no induction therapy. Tolerance meant complete immunosuppression withdrawal for at least one year without liver enzymes rising beyond twice the upper limit of normal. Blood samples were collected pre-transplant, pre-randomization before withdrawal, and post-randomization after either complete withdrawal or failed withdrawal. A cohort of 8 liver transplant recipients was studied, of whom 3 were classified as tolerant and 5 as non-tolerant.

The CDR3 sequence holds 17 residues, the cysteine and phenylalanine included. The read is trimmed to its CDR3 DNA, 51 bases read in frame from base 1. The germline V gene (reference sequence) specifies SEHNR as CDR1 and FQNEAQ as CDR2. At the junction V is shortened by 1 base and J by 4 bases; bases outside the gene matches: 8. A word on this clone: Its cognate antigen has yet to be identified. The input lacks base qualities; no much larger clone sits a single base away.

Here is what the overall study found, with its caveats: A significant post-transplant decrease in circulating donor-reactive CD4 TCRbeta sequences was observed in most of the 8 subjects, irrespective of tolerance or HCV status. Donor-reactive sequences declined more than third party-reactive ones, suggesting partial antigen-specific deletion unrelated to withdrawal success. When repertoire turnover was taken into account, detection of donor-reactive sequences was significantly reduced in 7 of 8 subjects for CD4 and in 8 of 8 subjects for CD8. In a couple of subjects, low numbers of available donor cells limited the measurable donor-reactive repertoire. Since no allograft tissue specimens were available, donor-reactive T cells may have migrated into the graft instead of being deleted. The conclusions were considered preliminary, being limited by small, heterogeneous patient numbers and non-standardized post-transplant time points.

High-throughput TCRbeta CDR3 sequencing of frozen genomic DNA was performed by immunoSEQ, with PCR amplification, mapping, bias correction and internal controls included. The study's processing was this. Only productive rearrangements were retained, with each unique TCRbeta sequence defined by its CDR3 nucleotide sequence together with its V and J gene. For a sequence to be called donor-reactive, it needed a frequency of at least 0.01% and at least 5-fold expansion in CFSE-low cells compared with unstimulated pre-transplant cells. To ensure at least 90% detection power, minimum frequency thresholds were set for each subject based on that subject's lowest-template unstimulated sample. Jensen-Shannon divergence between the top 1000 TCRbeta sequences after and before transplant was used to measure repertoire turnover. Changes in detection of donor-reactive sequences were assessed with two-sided Fisher's exact tests. TCRdb holds this immuneACCESS table with in-frame rearrangements only. Some clones are missing; in checked studies, unresolved V genes explain under half, and the rest has no known cause. The DNA gave D and trimming, while V, J and clone size come from that table. Recorded for this sample are nearly 15,000 clones; roughly 85% of them occurred a single time. 28% of the sample rests with the top ten.

Thawed unstimulated PBMCs were stained for CD3, CD4 and CD8 and FACS-sorted into CD3+CD4+ and CD3+CD8+ populations. All 8 studied subjects were randomized to withdrawal of immunosuppression. The Qiagen DNeasy Blood and Tissue Kit was used for isolation of genomic DNA. This specimen consisted of CD8+ T cells from blood, obtained approximately 43 months after liver transplant. The clonotype was recovered from a human patient who received a liver transplant. Donor T cells from the graft may be present among the T cells after a transplant. The chain links TRBV7-9 with TRBJ1-3, with 9 junctional bases fitting TRBD1. The DNA reads as follows: TGTGCCAGCAGCTTAGGCGGACAGGGGATACGAGGAAACACCATATATTTT. It translates to CASSLGGQGIRGNTIYF.